A single sample gave rise to the 9 T cell receptor beta chains below, sequenced in a study of Graves' ophthalmopathy and Graves' hyperthyroidism. Amplified TCR beta CDR3 regions were obtained using RNA transcripts as template. HTBI primers were employed in first-round RT-PCR, then a second-round multiplex PCR followed. TCRdb recomputed calls from the multiplex PCR reads with MiXCR, one row per CDR3 protein. Of about 1.2 million distinct CDR3 sequences detected, about two fifths appear once; the ten largest clones hold over 8.5%. Source material: peripheral blood or thyroid tissue (not recorded which). The receptors were sampled from an adult man with Graves' hyperthyroidism.

This clonotype has just a few counts. The DNA of the CDR3 is TGTGCCAGTACATCAGGGGGCCTGAGTGAGCAGTACTTC. Amino acid sequence: CASTSGGLSEQYF. This rearrangement joins TRBV19 to TRBJ2-7; 8 bases align to TRBD1. In germline, CDR1 is LNHDA, CDR2 SQIVND (reference sequence). The CDR3 contains 13 residues. J was trimmed by 7 bases and V by 7 bases; bases with no gene match: 9.

This clonotype was counted many times. The J gene is TRBJ2-7, the V gene TRBV15; tentative D call: TRBD1 (6 bases). Germline CDR1 is LNHNV and CDR2 is YYDKDF (reference sequence). The CDR3 has 12 amino acids. V dropped 9 bases and J dropped 6 bases, with 15 bases sitting between them. The CDR3 DNA sequence: TGTGCCACGGGGACATCTGAGCGCGAGCAGTACTTC. Amino acid sequence: CATGTSEREQYF.

This clonotype showed up many times. The genes are TRBV7-2 and TRBJ2-5; 8 nucleotides align to TRBD2. This CDR3 has 15 residues. Germline lookup yields CDR1 SGHTA and CDR2 FQGNSA. V shed 5 bases and J 10 bases; nucleotides not matched to a gene: 15. CDR3 region: CASSQPRAGTRGQYF. The CDR3, as DNA: TGTGCCAGCAGCCAACCCCGCGCGGGGACTAGGGGCCAGTACTTC.

Turning to this clonotype: An end of the junction differs from the germline gene, which may be a read error. In nucleotides, the CDR3 is TGTCCCAGCAGCTTCGGACAGGGCAATCAGCCCCAGCATTTT. It specifies CPSSFGQGNQPQHF. The chain employs TRBV7-2 and TRBJ1-5; 7 positions agree with TRBD1. Looked up from germline, CDR1 is SGHTA and CDR2 is FQGNSA. The CDR3 is made up of 14 amino acids.

V is TRBV12-3 or TRBV12-4 and J is TRBJ1-1; 10 bases are a match to TRBD1. V gave up 6 bases and J gave up 4 bases; unmatched junction bases: 8. The CDR3 runs 15 residues. CDR3 protein: CASSGTGEHLTEAFF. CDR3 bases: TGTGCCAGCAGCGGGACAGGGGAACATCTCACTGAAGCTTTCTTT.

This clonotype was found many times. The chain is built from TRBV29-1 and TRBJ2-5; TRBD2 matches at 11 bases. CDR3 length: 13 amino acids. V dropped 4 bases and J dropped 5; count of bases not matched to a gene: 3. Germline lookup yields CDR1 SQVTM and CDR2 ANQGSEA. The CDR3 loop is CSVVTSGSETQYF. In DNA, the CDR3 is TGCAGCGTTGTAACTAGCGGGAGTGAGACCCAGTACTTC.

This clonotype was found a few times. The V gene is TRBV10-3, the J gene TRBJ2-7; tentatively, D is TRBD1 (5 bases). Germline CDR1 and CDR2: ENHRY and SYGVKD. This CDR3 is 14 amino acids long. Between the trimmed V and J ends, which lost 8 bases and 0 bases, there was a span of 14 bases. CDR3 sequence reads: CAIGAPQGSYEQYF. In DNA form, the CDR3 reads TGTGCCATCGGGGCTCCTCAGGGCTCCTACGAGCAGTACTTC.

The J gene is TRBJ2-7, the V gene TRBV11-2; 12 positions match TRBD1. The ends lost 5 bases at V and 4 bases at J; junction bases unmatched: 9. Germline CDR1 reads SGHAT; CDR2 reads FQNNGV. There are 16 residues in the CDR3. The CDR3 sequence: CASSQGTGGMKYEQYF. The DNA of the CDR3 is TGTGCCAGCAGCCAGGGGACAGGGGGCATGAAATACGAGCAGTACTTC.

The CDR3 bases are TGTGCCAGCAGTCCCCTAGACAGGGGAATCTATGGCTACACCTTC. This gives the protein CASSPLDRGIYGYTF. This chain joins TRBV12-3 or TRBV12-4 and TRBJ1-2; 8 bases map to TRBD1. The CDR3 is 15 amino acids. V dropped 5 bases and J dropped 4; count of bases not matched to a gene: 9.